This T cell receptor beta chain was identified in a study of OX40 agonist ivuxolimab in advanced cancers. Looking at the study overall: Ivuxolimab doses were 0.01, 0.1, 0.3, 1.5, 3 or 10 mg/kg every 2 weeks. Three patients responded partially, comprising one with hepatocellular carcinoma and two with cutaneous melanoma.

Study-level points and caveats: Researchers report that CD8+ T cells had, on average, more expanded clones than CD4+.

Measured with immunoSEQ multiplex PCR; TCRdb has only the in-frame clones, and not every one. The profile shows some 150,000 clones, 90% of them singletons. In its sample, this clone was seen a few times. Its specificity is not known. Germline and junction disagree at one end, which may indicate a read error. The timepoints at which blood was sampled were baseline, cycle 4 day 1, and cycle 7 day 1. The clonotype originates from an adult with an advanced solid tumor such as melanoma, head and neck, liver or kidney cancer. The material sequenced was CD4+ or CD8+ T cells sorted from blood, taken in a trial of the OX40 agonist ivuxolimab.

CDR3 region: CASSQVGTGGVHF. CDR3 DNA sequence: TGTGCCAGCAGCCAAGTGGGGACAGGGGGCGTGCACTTC. This chain connects TRBV14 to TRBJ2-7; the match to TRBD1 covers 12 bases. Per the germline V gene, CDR1 is SGHDN and CDR2 is FVKESK. The CDR3 has 13 residues.